This is a list of T cell receptor beta chains from one sample in a study of identical twins. MiXCR, run by TCRdb on the 5' RACE reads, gives a single entry per CDR3 protein. The data contain roughly 150,000 distinct CDR3 sequences, roughly 3.5% of them singletons. Sequenced input: memory T cells sorted from blood. Receptors were obtained from a man aged 18 to 30 in good health. Both conserved end residues are part of each CDR3. D genes are given only for firm matches. Clone size is shown for a subset of rows, as once, few, many or a class of expanded clone.

>TRBJ2-3|TRBV2|many|TRBD1
CASSEQGTGRDTQYF
TGTGCCAGCAGTGAACAAGGGACAGGGAGAGATACGCAGTATTTT
>TRBJ2-1|TRBV12-3/TRBV12-4|many|.
CASSLEQKNEQFF
TGTGCCAGCAGTTTGGAGCAGAAAAATGAGCAGTTCTTC
>TRBJ2-1|TRBV7-2|many|TRBD2
CASSLAYSGRASFGQFF
TGTGCCAGCAGCTTAGCGTACAGCGGGAGGGCCTCTTTTGGGCAGTTCTTC
>TRBJ2-1|TRBV4-1|many|.
CASSYLQGQFF
TGCGCCAGCAGCTACTTACAGGGGCAGTTCTTC
>TRBJ2-5|TRBV6-1|many|TRBD2
CASTDPGLAGETQYF
TGTGCCAGCACCGACCCCGGGCTAGCGGGCGAGACCCAGTACTTC
>TRBJ2-1|TRBV4-3|many|TRBD2
CASSQDTSGIYNEQFF
TGCGCCAGCAGCCAAGACACTAGCGGAATTTACAATGAGCAGTTCTTC
>TRBJ1-4|TRBV28|many|.
CASSPSGAEKLFF
TGTGCCAGCAGTCCCTCCGGGGCGGAAAAACTGTTTTTT
>TRBJ1-5|TRBV7-8|.|TRBD1
CASSTTGGLNQPQHF
TGTGCCAGCAGCACTACAGGGGGCCTCAATCAGCCCCAGCATTTT
>TRBJ2-2|TRBV9|many|TRBD2
CASSPHSGLAGELFF
TGTGCCAGCAGCCCCCATAGCGGGTTGGCCGGGGAGCTGTTTTTT
>TRBJ2-1|TRBV5-5|many|TRBD1
CASSLGQGRTSNEQFF
TGTGCCAGCAGCTTGGGACAGGGTCGAACGTCCAATGAGCAGTTCTTC
>TRBJ2-3|TRBV7-2|many|TRBD2
CASSLSAGGRSGNTQYF
TGTGCCAGCAGCTTATCAGCGGGAGGGCGTAGTGGGAATACGCAGTATTTT
>TRBJ1-5|TRBV27|many|.
CASSLGGAGQPQHF
TGTGCCAGCAGTTTGGGAGGGGCGGGTCAGCCCCAGCATTTT
>TRBJ2-7|TRBV20-1|many|TRBD2
CSARSSSRGLAGVREQYF
TGCAGTGCTAGATCGTCGAGTCGGGGACTAGCGGGAGTTCGCGAGCAGTACTTC
>TRBJ1-5|TRBV12-3/TRBV12-4|many|.
CASSLANQGFQPQHF
TGTGCCAGCAGTTTAGCTAACCAGGGGTTTCAGCCCCAGCATTTT
>TRBJ2-2|TRBV12-3/TRBV12-4|many|TRBD2
CASRRTSGRGVGELFF
TGTGCCAGCAGACGTACTAGCGGGAGGGGAGTCGGGGAGCTGTTTTTT
>TRBJ1-5|TRBV15|many|.
CATSRGWGEQPQHF
TGTGCCACCAGCAGGGGTTGGGGAGAGCAGCCCCAGCATTTT
>TRBJ2-1|TRBV10-3|many|TRBD1
CAIRGTGGPYNEQFF
TGTGCCATCAGAGGGACAGGGGGACCTTACAATGAGCAGTTCTTC
>TRBJ1-5|TRBV6-1|many|.
CASSEVGRPQHF
TGTGCCAGCAGTGAAGTGGGTCGGCCCCAGCATTTT
>TRBJ2-4|TRBV12-3/TRBV12-4|many|.
CASSPGGPTYF
TGTGCCAGCAGTCCAGGGGGGCCCACGTACTTC
>TRBJ2-1|TRBV6-7|.|TRBD2
CASSPWGGGRASDNEQFF
TGTGCCAGCAGCCCATGGGGAGGCGGGAGGGCCTCGGACAATGAGCAGTTCTTC
>TRBJ2-1|TRBV27|few|.
CASNTAGTYNEQFF
TGTGCCAGCAACACGGCCGGAACCTACAATGAGCAGTTCTTC
>TRBJ2-2|TRBV19|many|.
CASSIQRPGELFF
TGTGCCAGTAGTATTCAGCGTCCCGGGGAGCTGTTTTTT
>TRBJ2-5|TRBV6-1|many|.
CASSPPGRQETQYF
TGTGCCAGCAGCCCCCCAGGAAGACAAGAGACCCAGTACTTC
>TRBJ2-1|TRBV7-9|many|TRBD1
CASSPLFGTGNYNEQFF
TGTGCCAGCAGTCCCCTCTTTGGGACAGGGAACTACAATGAGCAGTTCTTC
>TRBJ2-1|TRBV9|many|.
CASSVEIGTTGGNEQFF
TGTGCCAGCAGCGTAGAGATAGGGACCACCGGTGGCAATGAGCAGTTCTTC
>TRBJ2-1|TRBV20-1|many|.
CSARGKVSYNEQFF
TGCAGTGCTAGGGGGAAAGTCTCCTACAATGAGCAGTTCTTC
>TRBJ2-2|TRBV30|many|.
CAGVHRSNTGELFF
TGTGCCGGGGTTCACAGGTCGAACACCGGGGAGCTGTTTTTT
>TRBJ1-5|TRBV7-2|many|.
CASSPTRGAKQPQHF
TGTGCCAGCAGCCCGACGAGAGGGGCCAAGCAGCCCCAGCATTTT
>TRBJ2-7|TRBV20-1|many|TRBD2
CSAGTSGREIYEQYF
TGCAGTGCAGGGACTAGCGGGAGGGAAATCTACGAGCAGTACTTC
>TRBJ2-1|TRBV5-6|many|TRBD2
CASSLAASGGAYNEQFF
TGTGCCAGCAGCTTGGCGGCTAGCGGGGGAGCCTACAATGAGCAGTTCTTC
>TRBJ2-3|TRBV12-5|.|.
CASGWQSTDTQYF
TGTGCTAGTGGTTGGCAGAGCACAGATACGCAGTATTTT
>TRBJ2-2|TRBV3-1|.|TRBD2
CASSLNAGAGELFF
TGTGCCAGCAGCCTAAATGCGGGAGCCGGGGAGCTGTTTTTT
>TRBJ2-5|TRBV4-2|few|.
CASSQSDNSETQYF
TGTGCCAGCAGCCAGTCGGACAACTCCGAGACCCAGTACTTC
>TRBJ1-6|TRBV20-1|few|.
CSALVGGAGSPLHF
TGCAGTGCCCTTGTAGGGGGGGCGGGCTCACCCCTCCACTTT
>TRBJ2-5|TRBV5-1|many|TRBD2
CASSELASRETQYF
TGCGCCAGCAGCGAACTAGCGAGTAGGGAGACCCAGTACTTC
>TRBJ2-3|TRBV12-3/TRBV12-4|many|.
CASSLAGRPPSDTQYF
TGTGCCAGCAGTTTAGCGGGAAGACCCCCCTCCGATACGCAGTATTTT
>TRBJ1-2|TRBV27|many|.
CASSLTQANLYGYTF
TGTGCCAGCAGTTTAACCCAGGCGAATTTATATGGCTACACCTTC
>TRBJ2-7|TRBV7-2|many|TRBD2
CASSLGTSGGYEQYF
TGTGCCAGCAGCTTGGGGACTAGCGGGGGCTACGAGCAGTACTTC
>TRBJ2-3|TRBV6-4|.|.
CASSDSASESDTQYF
TGTGCCAGCAGTGACTCGGCTAGCGAGAGCGATACGCAGTATTTT
>TRBJ1-2|TRBV24-1|.|.
CATSADSYGYTF
TGTGCCACCAGTGCCGACAGCTATGGCTACACCTTC
>TRBJ2-2|TRBV6-1|many|TRBD1
CASSQTGVGTGELFF
TGTGCCAGCAGCCAGACAGGGGTGGGCACCGGGGAGCTGTTTTTT
>TRBJ1-4|TRBV6-2/TRBV6-3|few|.
CASSYGGPKEKLFF
TGTGCCAGCAGTTACGGGGGACCAAAGGAAAAACTGTTTTTT
>TRBJ1-1|TRBV12-3/TRBV12-4|many|.
CASSFGQAGSEAFF
TGTGCCAGCAGTTTCGGCCAGGCTGGGAGTGAAGCTTTCTTT
>TRBJ2-5|TRBV5-8|many|.
CASSRTTYSDF
TGTGCCAGCAGCCGTACCACTTACAGTGACTTC
>TRBJ2-1|TRBV29-1|few|TRBD1
CSVGRPQGAINEQFF
TGCAGCGTTGGAAGGCCCCAGGGGGCTATCAATGAGCAGTTCTTC